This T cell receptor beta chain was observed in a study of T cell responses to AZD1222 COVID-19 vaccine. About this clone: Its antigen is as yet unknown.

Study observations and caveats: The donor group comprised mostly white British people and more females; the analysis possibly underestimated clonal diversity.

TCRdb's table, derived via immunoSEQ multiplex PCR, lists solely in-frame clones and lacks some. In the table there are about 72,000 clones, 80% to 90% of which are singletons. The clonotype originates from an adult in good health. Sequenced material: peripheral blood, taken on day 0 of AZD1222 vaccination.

The CDR3 DNA is TGTGCCAGCAGCTTTCATTCAGGGTTGCGCACTGAAGCTTTCTTT. Protein product: CASSFHSGLRTEAFF. The chain employs TRBV5-8 and TRBJ1-1; D possibly corresponds to TRBD1 (5 bases). From germline, CDR1 is SGHTS and CDR2 YDEGEE. The CDR3 spans 15 residues. Trimming left V 2 bases short and J 4 bases short, with 15 bases between. Filled out from reference TRBV5-8 and TRBJ1-1, the complete variable domain reads EAGVTQSPTHLIKTRGQQATLRCSPISGHTSVYWYQQALGLGLQFLLWYDEGEERNRGNFPPRFSGRQFPNYSSELNVNALELEDSALYLCASSFHSGLRTEAFFGQGTRLTVV.